This passage covers 32 T cell receptor beta chains from one sample sequenced in a study of cytomegalovirus exposure and HLA in healthy donors. The study ran its PCR with 60 Vbeta and 13 Jbeta primers. Method: immunoSEQ multiplex PCR; TCRdb's copy keeps in-frame clones and lacks some. The sample holds 90,000 to 100,000 clones, less than 80% seen once. Input material: PBMCs. The receptors shown here come from a middle-aged woman in good health and CMV-seronegative.

This rearrangement joins TRBV19 to TRBJ2-5, with 7 bases that match TRBD2. The germline V gene has CDR1 LNHDA and CDR2 SQIVND (reference sequence). V lost 3 bases to trimming and J lost 5 bases; unmatched junction nucleotides: 9. The CDR3 length is 15 residues. The CDR3 DNA is TGTGCCAGTAGTATGACGGGCGGGAGAGGGGAGACCCAGTACTTC. It yields the protein CASSMTGGRGETQYF.

The chain couples TRBV27 to TRBJ2-1; 9 nucleotides match TRBD1. The germline V gene encodes CDR1 MNHEY and CDR2 SMNVEV (reference sequence). The trim removed 6 bases at V and 7 bases at J, leaving 10 bases unmatched. The CDR3 totals 15 residues. The DNA for the CDR3 is TGTGCCAGCAGGACCATACAGGGGGCTAAAAATGAGCAGTTCTTC. It specifies CASRTIQGAKNEQFF.

The rearrangement uses TRBV28 and TRBJ2-7; TRBD1 aligns across 7 bases. The germline V gene has CDR1 MDHEN and CDR2 SYDVKM. The CDR3 length is 15 residues. Trimming at V came to 3 bases and at J to 2 bases, leaving 7 bases not matched to a gene. The chain's CDR3 is CASSFMRGQTYEQYF. The CDR3 nucleotides are TGTGCCAGCAGTTTTATGAGGGGGCAAACCTACGAGCAGTACTTC.

The chain recombines TRBV28 with TRBJ1-5, with 9 bases matching TRBD1. Germline CDR1 is MDHEN and CDR2 is SYDVKM. The CDR3 extends over 15 amino acids. The J segment lost 4 bases and the V segment lost 6 bases, leaving 7 bases of the junction unmatched. CDR3 protein: CASRSTGGGNQPQHF. The CDR3 DNA sequence: TGTGCCAGCAGAAGCACAGGGGGCGGAAATCAGCCCCAGCATTTT.

This clone was observed a few times. The V call is TRBV27, the J call TRBJ2-3; 12 nucleotides line up with TRBD2. This CDR3 region has 16 residues. Germline values: CDR1 MNHEY, CDR2 SMNVEV (reference sequence). Germline trimming cut 5 bases from V and 6 bases from J; bases unmatched to any gene: 9. Here the CDR3 reads CASSVLLAGGPDTQYF. The CDR3 DNA reads as TGTGCCAGCAGTGTCCTGCTAGCGGGAGGGCCTGATACGCAGTATTTT.

This clone was detected a few times. J is TRBJ2-5 and V is TRBV19; possibly TRBD2 for D (6 bases). CDR3 length: 15 amino acids. The germline V gene has CDR1 LNHDA and CDR2 SQIVND (reference sequence). Trimming removed 5 bases at V and 4 bases at J, with 17 bases between. CDR3 amino acids: CASSAILARLETQYF. The CDR3 DNA follows: TGTGCCAGTAGTGCCATCCTAGCGCGCTTAGAGACCCAGTACTTC.

This clone is a singleton in its sample. V is TRBV28 and J is TRBJ2-7; the match to TRBD1 covers 10 bases. Germline values: CDR1 MDHEN, CDR2 SYDVKM. The V gene end was trimmed by 6 bases and the J gene end by 6 bases; junction bases not matched to a gene: 11. The CDR3 spans 15 residues. In DNA, the CDR3 is TGTGCCAGCAGATTCCCTGGGACAGGGGTAAGCGAGCAGTACTTC. Its translation: CASRFPGTGVSEQYF.

This rearrangement joins TRBV5-5 to TRBJ1-1; maybe TRBD1 (5 bases). Per germline, CDR1 SGHKS and CDR2 YYEKEE (reference sequence). CDR3 length: 13 residues. V was shortened by 1 base and J by 9 bases, with 13 bases between the two germline ends. The CDR3 bases are TGTGCCAGCAGCTTGACAGGTTTACCTCAAGCTTTCTTT. Residues: CASSLTGLPQAFF.

This clone came up a few times. J is TRBJ1-4 and V is TRBV29-1; D not resolved. V dropped 4 bases and J dropped 9 bases, with 15 bases sitting between them. CDR1 SQVTM and CDR2 ANQGSEA come from the germline V gene. The CDR3 loop spans 13 amino acids. The CDR3 DNA follows: TGCAGCGTTGTAACACCCCAGAAGAAAAAACTGTTTTTT. Amino acids: CSVVTPQKKKLFF.

CDR3 DNA: TGCGCCAGCAGCCAAGATCCGTGGCGGGGACTAGCGGCCACCGGGGAGCTGTTTTTT. Translation gives CASSQDPWRGLAATGELFF. The J gene is TRBJ2-2, the V gene TRBV4-1; 11 bases agree with TRBD2. With 0 bases clipped from V and 4 bases from J, the junction kept 10 bases outside the gene matches. The CDR3 spans 19 residues. Germline V gives CDR1 MGHRA, CDR2 YSYEKL.

This chain uses TRBV29-1 with TRBJ1-1; unclear D gene. The CDR3 spans 12 residues. With 2 bases removed from V and 7 bases from J, the gap between germline ends came to 11 bases. CDR1 and CDR2 (germline): SQVTM, ANQGSEA. The CDR3 DNA is TGCAGCGTTGAAAGAGGGTTACGTGAAGCTTTCTTT. Amino acids: CSVERGLREAFF.

The chain recombines TRBV4-1 with TRBJ1-6; 7 bases match TRBD1. Losses at the gene ends were 0 bases for V and 6 bases for J; bases not matched to a gene: 5. Germline CDR1 and CDR2: MGHRA and YSYEKL. The CDR3 covers 16 residues. CDR3 DNA sequence: TGCGCCAGCAGCCAAGATACGGCAGGGGGTAATTCACCCCTCCACTTT. This encodes CASSQDTAGGNSPLHF.

The chain recombines TRBV18 with TRBJ1-5; 7 bases are shared with TRBD1. After removal of 1 base from V and 5 bases from J, the junction contained 2 bases not matched to a gene. Germline values: CDR1 KGHSH, CDR2 LQKENI. The CDR3 totals 14 residues. The chain's CDR3 is CASSPQGGHQPQHF. CDR3 nucleotide sequence: TGTGCCAGCTCACCACAAGGGGGCCATCAGCCCCAGCATTTT.

J is TRBJ1-2 and V is TRBV11-2; a weak D match, TRBD1 (6 bases). Trimming left V 0 bases short and J 11 bases short, with 10 bases between. The CDR3 is 12 residues long. CDR1 and CDR2 from the germline V gene are SGHAT and FQNNGV. CDR3 coding DNA: TGTGCCAGCAGCTTAGAAGGGGGGGGTTACACCTTC. Protein product: CASSLEGGGYTF.

V gene TRBV27 combines with J gene TRBJ1-5; TRBD1 aligns across 10 bases. Germline V lookup: CDR1 MNHEY, CDR2 SMNVEV (reference sequence). Germline trimming cut 5 bases from V and 6 bases from J; bases unmatched to any gene: 10. The CDR3 is 16 amino acids. CDR3 region: CASSRVTGGSVQPQHF. Written as DNA, the CDR3 is TGTGCCAGCAGTCGAGTGACAGGGGGCTCGGTTCAGCCCCAGCATTTT.

This sequence joins TRBV6-4 and TRBJ1-2; D is perhaps TRBD1 (5 bases). The ends were cut back, 5 bases at V and 8 bases at J, with 12 bases in the middle. Germline CDR1 MRHNA, CDR2 SNTAGT. The CDR3 has 12 amino acids. CDR3 residues: CASSSGGVGYTF. In DNA, the CDR3 is TGTGCCAGCAGTTCCGGGGGAGTAGGCTACACCTTC.

V and J are TRBV15 and TRBJ2-1; D is possibly TRBD2 (5 bases). Trimming shortened V by 3 bases and J by 8 bases, and 14 bases separated the two germline ends. Germline lookup yields CDR1 LNHNV and CDR2 YYDKDF (reference sequence). The CDR3 length is 14 residues. The CDR3 loop is CATSRNLLRDEQFF. The CDR3 DNA reads TGTGCCACCAGCAGGAATCTGCTGAGGGATGAGCAGTTCTTC. Together with reference TRBV15 and TRBJ2-1, the CDR3 gives the full variable domain: DAMVIQNPRYQVTQFGKPVTLSCSQTLNHNVMYWYQQKSSQAPKLLFHYYDKDFNNEADTPDNFQSRRPNTSFCFLDIRSPGLGDTAMYLCATSRNLLRDEQFFGPGTRLTVL.

The CDR3 reads CASSLRGGGSPDTQYF. Here the CDR3 DNA reads TGTGCCAGCAGCTTAAGGGGGGGCGGGAGTCCAGATACGCAGTATTTT. The chain employs TRBV7-9 and TRBJ2-3, with TRBD2 as a possible D gene (7 bases). V lost 2 bases to trimming and J lost 4 bases, with 16 bases between them. Germline values: CDR1 SEHNR, CDR2 FQNEAQ (reference sequence). The CDR3 has 16 residues.

The V gene is TRBV5-1, the J gene TRBJ1-2; D is perhaps TRBD1 (6 bases). V lost 4 bases, J lost 8 bases, and 21 bases lay in between. Germline assignment: CDR1 SGHRS and CDR2 YFSETQ. The CDR3 covers 15 residues. The CDR3 coding sequence is TGCGCCAGCAGCGACCCGGACAGACTCCTTCGGGGCTACACCTTC. It is translated as CASSDPDRLLRGYTF.

The CDR3 loop is CASSLSGVKTQYF. The CDR3 nucleotides read TGTGCCAGCAGTTTATCCGGGGTAAAGACCCAGTACTTC. The chain carries TRBV27 and TRBJ2-5; the D gene is possibly TRBD2 (5 bases). Trimming shortened V by 0 bases and J by 6 bases, and 8 bases separated the two germline ends. From germline, CDR1 is MNHEY and CDR2 SMNVEV (reference sequence). The CDR3 has 13 residues.

The chain employs TRBV30 and TRBJ2-1; D uncertain. The germline V and J ends were trimmed by 0 bases and 14 bases, with 14 bases remaining between them. The CDR3 is 12 residues long. Per the germline V gene, CDR1 is GTSNPN and CDR2 is SVGIG (reference sequence). The CDR3 protein is CAWSVLRSREFF. CDR3 DNA: TGTGCCTGGAGTGTACTTCGGTCCCGTGAGTTCTTC. The whole variable domain, filled in from reference TRBV30 and TRBJ2-1, reads SQTIHQWPATLVQPVGSPLSLECTVEGTSNPNLYWYRQAAGRGLQLLFYSVGIGQISSEVPQNLSASRPQDRQFILSSKKLLLSDSGFYLCAWSVLRSREFFGPGTRLTVL.

This clone appeared a single time. The chain joins TRBV11-3 to TRBJ2-2; 9 bases agree with TRBD2. Germline V gene sequence: CDR1 SGHNT, CDR2 YENEEA. The CDR3 is 16 amino acids. V lost 3 bases, J lost 7 bases, and 9 bases stayed unmatched. The CDR3 DNA is TGTGCCAGCAGCTTTCTTAGCGGGAGTAAGGACGGGGAGCTGTTTTTT. It translates to CASSFLSGSKDGELFF.

This chain connects TRBV6-1 to TRBJ1-2; D unclear. The CDR3 runs 16 residues. Trimming left V 1 base short and J 4 bases short, with 16 bases between. Germline CDR1 reads MNHNS; CDR2 reads SASEGT. CDR3 bases: TGTGCCAGCAGTGAAGTTTGGCCAGATTCAGGCTATGGCTACACCTTC. This sequence encodes CASSEVWPDSGYGYTF.

With regard to this clone: Other DNA sequences of this sample code for an identical CDR3. CDR3 region: CASSLAGNTEAFF. As DNA, the CDR3 is TGTGCCAGCAGCTTGGCGGGTAATACTGAAGCTTTCTTT. The chain carries TRBV7-9 and TRBJ1-1; D is uncertain. CDR1 and CDR2 from the germline V gene are SEHNR and FQNEAQ (reference sequence). CDR3 length: 13 amino acids. The V and J ends lost 3 bases and 5 bases respectively, with 10 bases between them.

The chain combines TRBV5-1 with TRBJ1-1, with a weak D call TRBD1 (6 bases). There are 17 residues in the CDR3. Trimming took off 1 base at V and 3 bases at J, with 19 bases between the two ends. In germline, CDR1 is SGHRS, CDR2 YFSETQ. The CDR3 sequence: CASSLWTGTRGDTEAFF. The CDR3 nucleotides read TGCGCCAGCAGCTTGTGGACGGGGACACGGGGTGACACTGAAGCTTTCTTT.

The rearrangement uses TRBV20-1 and TRBJ2-2; D not resolved. Germline-derived CDR1 and CDR2 are DFQATT and SNEGSKA (reference sequence). With 6 bases removed from V and 4 bases from J, the gap between germline ends came to 3 bases. CDR3 length: 10 residues. The chain's CDR3 is CSAFTGELFF. CDR3 DNA sequence: TGCAGTGCCTTCACCGGGGAGCTGTTTTTT.

V and J are TRBV6-4 and TRBJ1-3, with TRBD1 identical over 7 bases. The V gene's germline CDR1 is MRHNA and CDR2 SNTAGT. The CDR3 spans 17 residues. J gave up 1 base and V 2 bases, and 8 bases lay outside the gene matches. CDR3: CASSDTRQGGSGNTIYF. CDR3 DNA: TGTGCCAGCAGTGACACGAGACAGGGAGGATCTGGAAACACCATATATTTT.

The rearrangement uses TRBV5-4 and TRBJ2-5; TRBD2 is a possible D gene (5 bases). The tail of the sequence fits TRBJ2-7 better, so the J call may be wrong. The CDR3 contains 14 residues. Per the germline V gene, CDR1 is SGHNT and CDR2 is YYREEE (reference sequence). DNA for the CDR3: TGTGCCAGCAGCGCCAGAGGGTCCTCCTACGAGCAGTACTTC. It encodes CASSARGSSYEQYF.

This clone was seen once. Germline is not matched at one junction end, which may reflect a read error. The J gene is TRBJ2-7, the V gene TRBV15; tentative D call: TRBD2 (5 bases). Germline CDR1 and CDR2: LNHNV and YYDKDF (reference sequence). The CDR3 has 16 amino acids. CDR3 sequence (DNA): TGTGCCACCAGCAGAGTGGGCCGGGGAAGAGGGAACGAGCGGTACTTC. This encodes CATSRVGRGRGNERYF.

The chain joins TRBV2 to TRBJ2-6; D might be TRBD1 (5 bases). Between the trimmed V and J ends, which lost 6 bases and 1 base, there was a span of 16 bases. Germline loops: CDR1 SNHLY, CDR2 FYNNEI. The CDR3 length is 17 residues. CDR3 DNA: TGTGCCAGCAGAAGACAGCCGCAGCCTTCTGGGGCCAACGTCCTGACTTTC. Translated, it gives CASRRQPQPSGANVLTF.

The CDR3 region is CASIGESYGYTF. CDR3 DNA sequence: TGTGCCAGCATCGGGGAGAGCTATGGCTACACCTTC. The V gene is TRBV28, the J gene TRBJ1-2; D remains ambiguous. Germline lookup yields CDR1 MDHEN and CDR2 SYDVKM. The V and J ends lost 7 bases and 4 bases respectively, with 10 bases between them. This CDR3 is built from 12 residues.

CDR3 loop: CASSLGARGKNTEAFF. DNA of the CDR3: TGTGCCAGCAGCTTGGGGGCACGGGGGAAGAACACTGAAGCTTTCTTT. The rearrangement uses TRBV5-4 and TRBJ1-1; D possibly corresponds to TRBD1 (5 bases). Deletions cut 0 bases from V and 1 base from J, with 13 bases between. The germline V gene has CDR1 SGHNT and CDR2 YYREEE (reference sequence). This CDR3 region has 16 residues.